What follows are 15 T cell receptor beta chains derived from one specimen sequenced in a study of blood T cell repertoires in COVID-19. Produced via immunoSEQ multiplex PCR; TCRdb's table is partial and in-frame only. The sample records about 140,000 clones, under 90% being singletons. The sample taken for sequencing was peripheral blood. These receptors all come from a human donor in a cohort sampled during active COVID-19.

CDR3 nucleotides: TGTGCCAGCAGAACAGCAAATCAGCCCCAGCATTTT. It translates to CASRTANQPQHF. The genes are TRBV12-3 or TRBV12-4 and TRBJ1-5; D gene ambiguous. The CDR3 contains 12 residues. Trimming cost V 6 bases and J 4 bases, with 7 bases left between them.

The CDR3 DNA is TGTGCCAGCAGTAGTTCCGGGACAGTCCTGTTTACCTTC. Translating gives CASSSSGTVLFTF. The rearrangement joins TRBV6-5 to TRBJ1-2, with 7 bases lining up with TRBD1. Losses at the gene ends were 5 bases for V and 14 bases for J; bases not matched to a gene: 14. Looked up from germline, CDR1 is MNHEY and CDR2 is SVGAGI. This CDR3 region has 13 residues.

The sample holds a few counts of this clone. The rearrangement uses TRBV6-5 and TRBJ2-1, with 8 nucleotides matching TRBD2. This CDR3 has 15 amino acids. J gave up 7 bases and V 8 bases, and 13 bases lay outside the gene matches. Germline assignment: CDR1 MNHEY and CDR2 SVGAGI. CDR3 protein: CASVASGGSRNEQFF. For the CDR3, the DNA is TGTGCCAGCGTCGCCTCGGGGGGGAGCCGGAATGAGCAGTTCTTC.

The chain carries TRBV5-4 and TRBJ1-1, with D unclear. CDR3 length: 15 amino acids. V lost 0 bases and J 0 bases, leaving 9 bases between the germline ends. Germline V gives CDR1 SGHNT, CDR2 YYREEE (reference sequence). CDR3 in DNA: TGTGCCAGCAGCTTGGGAACGGAGATGAACACTGAAGCTTTCTTT. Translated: CASSLGTEMNTEAFF.

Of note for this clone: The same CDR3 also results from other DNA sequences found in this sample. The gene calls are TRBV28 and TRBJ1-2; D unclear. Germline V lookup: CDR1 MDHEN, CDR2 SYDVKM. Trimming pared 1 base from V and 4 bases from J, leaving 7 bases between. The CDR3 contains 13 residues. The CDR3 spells CASSLSRGYGYTF. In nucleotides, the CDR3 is TGTGCCAGCAGTTTATCGCGGGGCTATGGCTACACCTTC.

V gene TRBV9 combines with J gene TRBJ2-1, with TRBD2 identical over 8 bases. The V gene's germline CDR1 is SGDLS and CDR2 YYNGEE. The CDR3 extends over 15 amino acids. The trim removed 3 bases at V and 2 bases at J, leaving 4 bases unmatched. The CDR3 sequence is CASSASGSAYNEQFF. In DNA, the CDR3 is TGTGCCAGCAGCGCGAGCGGGAGCGCCTACAATGAGCAGTTCTTC.

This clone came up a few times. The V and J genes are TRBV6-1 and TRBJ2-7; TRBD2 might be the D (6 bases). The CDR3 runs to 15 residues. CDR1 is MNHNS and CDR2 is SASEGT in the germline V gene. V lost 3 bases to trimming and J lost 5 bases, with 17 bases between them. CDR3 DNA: TGTGCCAGCAGTGAGGAGGGAACAGGCTATAACGAGCAGTACGTC. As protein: CASSEEGTGYNEQYV.

Here the CDR3 DNA reads TGTGCCAGCAGATCAGGACATTATAGCAATCAGCCCCAGCATTTT. Its translation: CASRSGHYSNQPQHF. The chain recombines TRBV27 with TRBJ1-5, with D maybe TRBD1 (5 bases). Germline V gene lookup returns CDR1 MNHEY and CDR2 SMNVEV (reference sequence). This CDR3 region has 15 residues. The germline V and J ends were trimmed by 6 bases and 0 bases, with 12 bases remaining between them.

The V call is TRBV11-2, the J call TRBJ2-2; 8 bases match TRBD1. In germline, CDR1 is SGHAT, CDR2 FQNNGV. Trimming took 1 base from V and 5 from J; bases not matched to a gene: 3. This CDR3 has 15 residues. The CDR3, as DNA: TGTGCCAGCAGCTTAGGGACAGGGTATACCGGGGAGCTGTTTTTT. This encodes CASSLGTGYTGELFF. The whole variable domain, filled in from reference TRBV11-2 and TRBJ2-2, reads EAGVAQSPRYKIIEKRQSVAFWCNPISGHATLYWYQQILGQGPKLLIQFQNNGVVDDSQLPKDRFSAERLKGVDSTLKIQPAKLEDSAVYLCASSLGTGYTGELFFGEGSRLTVL.

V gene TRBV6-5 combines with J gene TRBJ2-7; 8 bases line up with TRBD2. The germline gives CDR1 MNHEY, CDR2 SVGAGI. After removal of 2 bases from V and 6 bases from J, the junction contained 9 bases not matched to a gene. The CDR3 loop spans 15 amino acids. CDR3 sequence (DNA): TGTGCCAGCAGTTACGTGGCGGGGGGACACCTCGAGCAGTACTTC. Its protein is CASSYVAGGHLEQYF.

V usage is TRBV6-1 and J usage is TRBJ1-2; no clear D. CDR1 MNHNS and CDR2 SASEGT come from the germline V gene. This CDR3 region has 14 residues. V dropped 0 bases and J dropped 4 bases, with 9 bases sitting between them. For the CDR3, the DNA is TGTGCCAGCAGTGAAGCGGAGGGAGTCTATGGCTACACCTTC. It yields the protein CASSEAEGVYGYTF.

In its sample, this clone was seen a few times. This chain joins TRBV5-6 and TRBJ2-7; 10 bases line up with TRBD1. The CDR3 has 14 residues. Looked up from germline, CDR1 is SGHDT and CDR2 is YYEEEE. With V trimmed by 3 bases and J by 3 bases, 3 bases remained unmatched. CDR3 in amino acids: CASSWGTGVYEQYF. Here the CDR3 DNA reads TGTGCCAGCAGCTGGGGGACAGGGGTCTACGAGCAGTACTTC.

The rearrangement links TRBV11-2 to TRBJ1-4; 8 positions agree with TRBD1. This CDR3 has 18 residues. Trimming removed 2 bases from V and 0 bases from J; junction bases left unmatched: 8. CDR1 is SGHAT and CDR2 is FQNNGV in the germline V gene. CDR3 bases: TGTGCCAGCAGCTTAACAGGGGGACGAATTGCAACTAATGAAAAACTGTTTTTT. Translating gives CASSLTGGRIATNEKLFF.

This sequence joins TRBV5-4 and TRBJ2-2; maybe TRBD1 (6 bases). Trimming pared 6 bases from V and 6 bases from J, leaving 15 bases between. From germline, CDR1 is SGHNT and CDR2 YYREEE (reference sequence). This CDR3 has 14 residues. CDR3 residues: CASTIAGVAGELFF. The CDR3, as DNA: TGTGCCAGCACTATCGCAGGGGTGGCCGGGGAGCTGTTTTTT.

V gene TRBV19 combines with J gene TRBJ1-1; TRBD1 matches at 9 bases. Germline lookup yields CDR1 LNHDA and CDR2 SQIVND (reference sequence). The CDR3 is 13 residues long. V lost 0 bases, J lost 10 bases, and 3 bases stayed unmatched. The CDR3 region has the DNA TGTGCCAGTAGTATAGAAGACAGGGGGGGAGCTTTCTTT. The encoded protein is CASSIEDRGGAFF.